These 28 T cell receptor beta chains originate from one sample sequenced in a study of cytomegalovirus exposure and HLA in healthy donors. The study ran its PCR with 60 Vbeta and 13 Jbeta primers. Produced via immunoSEQ multiplex PCR; TCRdb's table is partial and in-frame only. This table has approximately 110,000 clones, more than 60% appearing once. Material: PBMCs. All receptors derive from a female donor in good health and CMV-seropositive.

The chain joins TRBV23-1 to TRBJ1-1, with TRBD1 matching 8 bases. TRBV23-1 belongs to the ORF category, with a function that is uncertain. The CDR3 is 16 amino acids. V trimming: 0 bases; J trimming: 0 bases; junction bases outside the gene matches: 3. The CDR3 DNA reads TGCGCCAGCAGTCAATCGCAGGGGGCCCTGAACACTGAAGCTTTCTTT. Its protein is CASSQSQGALNTEAFF.

In the case of this clone: This CDR3 is also generated by other DNA sequences in the sample. The chain links TRBV18 to TRBJ1-1, with TRBD1 matching 9 bases. Germline CDR1 and CDR2: KGHSH and LQKENI. CDR3 length: 14 amino acids. Trimming at V came to 3 bases and at J to 1 base, leaving 0 bases not matched to a gene. Here the CDR3 DNA reads TGTGCCAGCTCACCGGGACAGGGGAACACTGAAGCTTTCTTT. Protein product: CASSPGQGNTEAFF.

The rearrangement uses TRBV7-2 and TRBJ2-5; 10 bases fit TRBD2. Germline values: CDR1 SGHTA, CDR2 FQGNSA. Trimming cost V 5 bases and J 5 bases; bases outside gene matches: 8. The CDR3 contains 15 residues. CDR3: CASSQGLALSETQYF. DNA for the CDR3: TGTGCCAGCAGCCAGGGACTAGCGTTGTCGGAGACCCAGTACTTC.

The rearrangement joins TRBV4-3 to TRBJ2-1; 7 bases line up with TRBD1. V trimming: 4 bases; J trimming: 6 bases; junction bases outside the gene matches: 3. CDR3 length: 13 residues. Germline CDR1 reads LGHNA; CDR2 reads YSLEER. CDR3 residues: CASSPYRGNEQFF. For the CDR3, the DNA is TGCGCCAGCAGCCCGTACAGGGGCAATGAGCAGTTCTTC.

The rearrangement links TRBV18 to TRBJ1-2, with 9 bases that match TRBD1. The CDR3 is 16 amino acids. J lost 5 bases, V lost 3 bases, and 10 bases had no gene match. Germline-derived CDR1 and CDR2 are KGHSH and LQKENI. The DNA for the CDR3 is TGTGCCAGCTCACCGGACAGGGGCCCCATAACTTATGGCTACACCTTC. This encodes CASSPDRGPITYGYTF.

DNA of the CDR3: TGTGCCAGTAGTATGGTCGACAAATATAGCAATCAGCCCCAGCATTTT. It specifies CASSMVDKYSNQPQHF. V gene TRBV19 combines with J gene TRBJ1-5; D is unclear. This CDR3 spans 16 amino acids. V shed 3 bases and J shed 0 bases, with 12 bases lying between them. Germline assignment: CDR1 LNHDA and CDR2 SQIVND (reference sequence). The full variable domain, rest sourced from reference TRBV19 and TRBJ1-5, is DGGITQSPKYLFRKEGQNVTLSCEQNLNHDAMYWYRQDPGQGLRLIYYSQIVNDFQKGDIAEGYSVSREKKESFPLTVTSAQKNPTAFYLCASSMVDKYSNQPQHFGDGTRLSIL.

The chain employs TRBV7-8 and TRBJ2-1; TRBD1 agrees at 8 bases. The V gene end was trimmed by 3 bases and the J gene end by 2 bases; junction bases not matched to a gene: 6. CDR1 is SGHVS, CDR2 FQNEAQ, per germline. CDR3 length equals 16 residues. The CDR3 DNA sequence: TGTGCCAGCAGCTTCCGGACAGGGCTGCCCTACAATGAGCAGTTCTTC. Translated: CASSFRTGLPYNEQFF.

V gene TRBV21-1 combines with J gene TRBJ1-5; the table's D call, TRBD1, has no DNA check behind it. TRBV21-1 is described as a pseudogene. The CDR3 is made up of 19 amino acids. For the CDR3, the DNA is TGTGCCAGCAGCAAAGTTAGGACAGGGGGCTCTGCTAGCAATCAGCCCCAGCATTTT. Its protein product is CASSKVRTGGSASNQPQHF.

This clone occurred a few times. The chain has TRBV28 and TRBJ2-7, with D maybe TRBD2 (5 bases). Trimming pared 11 bases from V and 4 bases from J, leaving 12 bases between. Per the germline V gene, CDR1 is MDHEN and CDR2 is SYDVKM. CDR3 length: 11 amino acids. DNA of the CDR3: TGTGCCGCGGGTGCAGCATACGAGCAGTACTTC. This gives the protein CAAGAAYEQYF.

This chain links TRBV10-3 with TRBJ1-6; tentative D call: TRBD1 (6 bases). The V end lost 6 bases, the J end lost 5 bases, and 11 bases lay between the germline ends. This CDR3 has 14 residues. Germline CDR1 is ENHRY and CDR2 is SYGVKD. The CDR3: CAIRPTGNNSPLHF. DNA for the CDR3: TGTGCCATCAGGCCCACAGGGAATAATTCACCCCTCCACTTT.

This sequence joins TRBV2 and TRBJ1-2; TRBD1 matches 11 bases. Germline CDR1 is SNHLY and CDR2 is FYNNEI. J gave up 8 bases and V 1 base, and 6 bases lay outside the gene matches. The CDR3 totals 15 residues. The chain's CDR3 is CASSEEGQGAEGYTF. The CDR3 nucleotides read TGTGCCAGCAGTGAAGAAGGACAGGGGGCGGAAGGCTACACCTTC.

This clone has just one count. The rearrangement joins TRBV28 to TRBJ2-2, with TRBD1 matching 8 bases. Per the germline V gene, CDR1 is MDHEN and CDR2 is SYDVKM. This CDR3 spans 17 amino acids. V lost 5 bases, J lost 5 bases, and 13 bases stayed unmatched. The CDR3 nucleotides are TGTGCCAGCAGTCGGGGCGGGACAGGTGGGCGAACCGGGGAGCTGTTTTTT. Encoded protein: CASSRGGTGGRTGELFF.

V is TRBV2 and J is TRBJ1-1; TRBD1 aligns across 10 bases. The germline CDR1 and CDR2 sequences are SNHLY and FYNNEI. V was pared by 6 bases and J by 0 bases, with 7 bases of the junction left unmatched. This CDR3 has 16 residues. CDR3 in DNA: TGTGCCAGCAGCCCGGGACAGGGGTACATGAACACTGAAGCTTTCTTT. Its protein product is CASSPGQGYMNTEAFF.

CDR3 sequence reads: CASLQGAYTGELFF. CDR3 bases: TGTGCCAGCTTACAGGGGGCCTACACCGGGGAGCTGTTTTTT. This chain connects TRBV6-1 to TRBJ2-2, with 9 bases lining up with TRBD1. This CDR3 comprises 14 residues. V dropped 8 bases and J dropped 3; count of bases not matched to a gene: 4. Germline V gene sequence: CDR1 MNHNS, CDR2 SASEGT.

The rearrangement joins TRBV27 to TRBJ2-1; TRBD2 might be the D (6 bases). The CDR3 sequence is 15 residues long. The V end was cut by 6 bases, the J end by 3 bases, with 15 bases between. Germline CDR1 reads MNHEY; CDR2 reads SMNVEV (reference sequence). CDR3 bases: TGTGCCAGCAGCCTGGGACTGACCGACTACAATGAGCAGTTCTTC. Amino acids: CASSLGLTDYNEQFF.

The gene calls are TRBV2 and TRBJ1-4, with D perhaps TRBD1 (5 bases). Trimming shortened V by 4 bases and J by 6 bases, and 12 bases separated the two germline ends. This CDR3 spans 14 amino acids. Per germline, CDR1 SNHLY and CDR2 FYNNEI. Written as DNA, the CDR3 is TGTGCCAGCAGTGTGGGGCCCAGGGATGAAAAACTGTTTTTT. It translates to CASSVGPRDEKLFF.

V and J are TRBV4-1 and TRBJ2-7; TRBD1 aligns across 8 bases. The CDR3 is made up of 15 amino acids. V dropped 4 bases and J dropped 7; count of bases not matched to a gene: 12. Germline CDR1 reads MGHRA; CDR2 reads YSYEKL. CDR3 nucleotides: TGCGCCAGCAGCCTCGGGGGACAGGTCTCTTCTGAGCAGTACTTC. Protein sequence: CASSLGGQVSSEQYF.

The J gene is TRBJ2-1, the V gene TRBV29-1; D may be TRBD2 (6 bases). The V end lost 0 bases, the J end lost 0 bases, and 12 bases lay between the germline ends. This CDR3 is 16 amino acids long. Looked up from germline, CDR1 is SQVTM and CDR2 is ANQGSEA. CDR3 region: CSVEEARGLSYNEQFF. The CDR3 DNA reads TGCAGCGTTGAAGAAGCGCGGGGTCTCTCCTACAATGAGCAGTTCTTC.

This clone has only a few counts. The chain recombines TRBV7-9 with TRBJ1-2, with 7 bases aligning to TRBD1. J lost 7 bases, V lost 5 bases, and 7 bases had no gene match. The germline CDR1 and CDR2 sequences are SEHNR and FQNEAQ (reference sequence). The CDR3 has 13 amino acids. CDR3 bases: TGTGCCAGCAGCGAGCCGGCAGGGGGTGGCTACACCTTC. It specifies CASSEPAGGGYTF.

This clone was detected once. The V gene is TRBV19, the J gene TRBJ1-5; 10 nucleotides line up with TRBD1. The V gene's germline CDR1 is LNHDA and CDR2 SQIVND (reference sequence). V was pared by 4 bases and J by 4 bases, with 1 base of the junction left unmatched. CDR3 length: 14 residues. The CDR3 bases are TGTGCCAGTAGTAGGACAGGGGGGAATCAGCCCCAGCATTTT. Residues: CASSRTGGNQPQHF.

A single count supports this clone. The chain combines TRBV30 with TRBJ1-1; TRBD1 is a possible D gene (6 bases). There are 12 residues in the CDR3. The germline V gene encodes CDR1 GTSNPN and CDR2 SVGIG (reference sequence). The germline V and J ends were trimmed by 2 bases and 11 bases, with 15 bases remaining between them. CDR3 protein: CAWSIQQGRAFF. CDR3 nucleotides: TGTGCCTGGAGTATACAACAGGGCAGGGCTTTCTTT.

The chain carries TRBV7-9 and TRBJ2-7, with a possible D match to TRBD2 (5 bases). The CDR3 has 11 amino acids. From germline, CDR1 is SEHNR and CDR2 FQNEAQ (reference sequence). The CDR3 sequence: CSSAARYEQYF. The CDR3 coding sequence is TGTTCCTCAGCGGCCAGATACGAGCAGTACTTC.

V gene TRBV6-1 combines with J gene TRBJ1-2, with a possible D match to TRBD1 (5 bases). The CDR3 has 15 residues. V was trimmed by 1 base and J by 4 bases, leaving 13 bases between them. The germline gives CDR1 MNHNS, CDR2 SASEGT. The CDR3: CASSEDWGRTYGYTF. CDR3 bases: TGTGCCAGCAGTGAAGATTGGGGCAGAACCTATGGCTACACCTTC.

This clone has a single count. The chain has TRBV18 and TRBJ1-4, with unresolved D. The CDR3 loop spans 15 amino acids. Trimming left V 0 bases short and J 4 bases short, with 9 bases between. Per germline, CDR1 KGHSH and CDR2 LQKENI. CDR3 coding DNA: TGTGCCAGCTCACCACCGAACAGAATTAATGAAAAACTGTTTTTT. It is translated as CASSPPNRINEKLFF. The full variable domain, rest sourced from reference TRBV18 and TRBJ1-4, is NAGVMQNPRHLVRRRGQEARLRCSPMKGHSHVYWYRQLPEEGLKFMVYLQKENIIDESGMPKERFSAEFPKEGPSILRIQQVVRGDSAAYFCASSPPNRINEKLFFGSGTQLSVL.

This chain connects TRBV2 to TRBJ1-1; no clear D. Germline-derived CDR1 and CDR2 are SNHLY and FYNNEI. This CDR3 is 14 amino acids long. The ends were cut back, 4 bases at V and 1 base at J, with 10 bases in the middle. The CDR3 nucleotides read TGTGCCAGCAGTGCGGACGGAGGGAACACTGAAGCTTTCTTT. Amino acid sequence: CASSADGGNTEAFF. Variable domain in full (rest from reference TRBV2 and TRBJ1-1): EPEVTQTPSHQVTQMGQEVILRCVPISNHLYFYWYRQILGQKVEFLVSFYNNEISEKSEIFDDQFSVERPDGSNFTLKIRSTKLEDSAMYFCASSADGGNTEAFFGQGTRLTVV.

The chain recombines TRBV5-1 with TRBJ1-4, with a weak D call TRBD1 (5 bases). The germline V gene encodes CDR1 SGHRS and CDR2 YFSETQ. The CDR3 runs to 15 residues. V was cut by 3 bases and J by 3 bases, with 12 bases left in between. CDR3 in amino acids: CASSWAGKSNEKLFF. CDR3 nucleotides: TGCGCCAGCAGCTGGGCAGGGAAGTCTAATGAAAAACTGTTTTTT.

The chain couples TRBV11-2 to TRBJ2-7; no clear D. Germline CDR1 and CDR2: SGHAT and FQNNGV. The CDR3 sequence is 12 residues long. V was clipped by 3 bases and J by 2 bases, with 5 bases between them. CDR3 DNA sequence: TGTGCCAGCAGCTTTATTCCCTACGAGCAGTACTTC. Residues: CASSFIPYEQYF.

In DNA form, the CDR3 reads TGTGCCAGTAGTACTACCCACGGGGAGCTGTTTTTT. It yields the protein CASSTTHGELFF. The chain is built from TRBV19 and TRBJ2-2; D is unclear. Looked up from germline, CDR1 is LNHDA and CDR2 is SQIVND (reference sequence). Trimming left V 4 bases short and J 7 bases short, with 7 bases between. This CDR3 is 12 amino acids long.